This T cell receptor beta chain was profiled in a study of cytomegalovirus exposure and HLA in healthy donors (dated by TCRdb to about 2017). The study in broad terms: According to an earlier analysis of 550 to 750 of the donors, some 180 million T cells yielded 100 million or so unique TCR beta sequences and about 280 Gb of sequence data. The aim of the study was to test whether cataloging public T cell receptors could identify signatures of past pathogen exposure. A later analysis re-examined previously published TCR beta repertoires from several hundred donors and added high-resolution HLA genotyping to investigate patterns of TCR occurrence. Using immunosequencing, the study profiled T cell repertoires from some 670 subjects and related those repertoires to cytomegalovirus serostatus. Rather than using new phenotypic data, the later analysis identified candidate immune exposures from TCR beta sequences and from how often those sequences occurred across donors. Typing coverage differed by locus: A, B, C, DRB1 and DQB1 were typed in roughly 629-630 donors, DQA1 in 500 to 550, DPA1 in over 600, and DPB1 in approximately 450. Genome-wide SNP genotypes for about three fifths of the roughly 670 donors were used in a later genetic analysis, which treated that subset as a discovery cohort. Across around 400 genotyped donors of the cohort, an average of roughly 230,000 unique TCR beta nucleotide sequences per donor were sequenced, and approximately 17% of those sequences were non-productive. Alongside the repertoire data, information on donor age, sex, ethnicity and CMV serostatus was compiled. Besides the first cohort of more than 650 subjects, a separate validation cohort made up of 120 or so different subjects was used. Roughly five DR-DQ haplotypes were treated as single units for association and clustering because of strong linkage in the cohort. Class I and class II HLA loci were covered by the typing at four-digit resolution. Among the roughly 410 genotyped donors, around 79% belonged to the genetic ancestry cluster associated with self-reported Caucasian donors. About 280 gigabases of sequencing data and roughly 81 million unique TCR sequences made up an early release that covered 500 to 700 HLA-typed donors. In an earlier analysis of 587 of the donors, high-throughput TCR beta sequencing was used to judge whether each TCR beta V gene segment behaved as functional or pseudogenic. All discovery cohort repertoires had been generated using a single sequencing platform. To predict cytomegalovirus infection status, the study combined high-throughput TCR immunosequencing, statistical association of individual TCRs with disease status, and machine learning.

Remarks on this clone: Its antigen remains undetermined. No much larger clonotype is one base removed from it; base qualities were not supplied.

From its cysteine to its phenylalanine, the CDR3 spans 14 amino acids. The CDR3 DNA has 42 bases and is translated from base 1. CDR1 and CDR2, per the germline V gene, are SGHRS and YFSETQ. A distance of 16 bases separates the germline ends of V and J, which lose 4 bases and 6 bases respectively. The cohort consisted of more than 650 healthy bone marrow donors. Cohort members were all nominally healthy when sampled, although unrecorded immune exposures were likely present. The donor tested CMV seronegative and was one of the 352 seronegative cohort members. A peripheral blood sample was provided by each donor, and peripheral blood mononuclear cells were used for TCR beta sequencing. The Qiagen DNeasy Blood Extraction Kit was used to extract genomic DNA from the blood cell samples. General findings and caveats noted by the study authors: The sequencing pipeline was judged likely to have produced a cluster of highly shared sequence variants as a technical artifact. According to a later analysis, TCR association rates differed among HLA loci, with DRB1 alleles showing the most associated TCRs and HLA-C alleles showing the fewest. In vitro tests confirmed that three of the cytomegalovirus-associated TCR beta chains recognize cytomegalovirus antigens. A later analysis found that HLA-associated TCR beta chains were more clonally expanded and had lower generation probabilities than equally common non-associated chains. In a later genetic analysis, fewer N-insertions in productive TCRs were reported among donors in an Asian-associated ancestry cluster than the approximately 630-donor mean. The study listed around 160 TCR beta chains as associated with cytomegalovirus. When HLA alleles, especially DR and DQ, strongly co-occurred, TCR associations were difficult to assign to individual alleles. Some IMGT-functional V segments, including TRBV6-2 and TRBV6-3, could not be distinguished by the 87-base-pair reads and were therefore excluded. According to a later analysis, most CMV-associated TCR beta chains appeared to be HLA-restricted, and the HLA associations seemed to be driven largely by CMV exposure. It was suggested by the authors that the approach could potentially be generalized to other disease states and immunological phenotypes. Cytomegalovirus status was reported to be diagnosed by the classifier with high specificity and sensitivity in both the original and validation cohorts. A later genetic analysis associated a missense DCLRE1C variant with V-gene and J-gene trimming of TCR beta chains, and an independent cohort replicated the association. An earlier analysis of approximately 600 of the donors showed that most TCR beta V segments appeared in productive rearrangements either about 87% or about 30% of the time, which broadly matched IMGT annotations. Most TCR sequences were observed very rarely across donors, whereas some public TCRs were present in many individuals. Roughly uniform sequencing depth across donors was assumed in presence/absence analyses, although this assumption may not hold. Seventeen rarely observed V segments, including chromosome 9 orphons, were excluded from the earlier analysis of several hundred of the donors because counts were too low. In this cohort, only TCR beta chains were sequenced, and detectable features were limited by the absence of alpha or paired-chain data. A later analysis reported that several top co-occurrence clusters appeared linked to parvovirus B19, influenza, CMV and Epstein-Barr virus. In a later analysis, around 17,000 TCR beta sequences were associated with specific HLA alleles at a false discovery rate of 0.05. Linkage disequilibrium might explain the correlated functional status among segregating V segments, but an unknown experimental factor could not be excluded. Because HLA typing was missing for some donors at each locus, association tests included only the typed subset. A further reported finding was that TCR beta sequences accurately predicted the HLA-A and HLA-B alleles for most subjects in the first cohort. For the cohort, immune exposure information was limited to CMV serostatus.

Library preparation was by the immunoSEQ multiplex PCR assay. A mixture of 60 forward primers for TCR Vbeta segments and 13 reverse primers for TCR Jbeta segments was used in the multiplex PCR. The CDR3 region of rearranged TCR beta genes was amplified from genomic DNA by a multiplex PCR assay. On the Illumina HiSeq System, the amplified TCR beta libraries were sequenced as 87-base-pair reads. The published analysis was carried out like this. In a later analysis, 70 million to 95 million unique TCR beta chains were counted across the approximately 640 repertoires, and roughly 10 million of these chains were shared by at least two donors. Raw reads were error-corrected and collapsed into unique sequences by a nearest-neighbor algorithm in which closely related sequences were merged to remove PCR and sequencing errors. Alignment of CDR3 sequences to IMGT reference sequences was used to assign V, D and J gene segments. For a sequence to be retained, at least a six-nucleotide match to both a V gene segment and a J gene segment was required. A rearrangement was called productive if the CDR3 had no stop codons and remained in frame with V and J, and every other rearrangement was called non-productive. Following IMGT convention, CDR3 was defined as the stretch from the second conserved V-encoded cysteine to the conserved J-encoded phenylalanine. The earlier analysis of roughly 590 of the donors excluded any sequence lacking an unambiguous match to a single V gene segment. In an earlier analysis of approximately 610 of the donors, V segments were called functional above 56.7% productive rearrangements and were called segregating when the between-donor standard deviation exceeded 5%. A statistical classification framework was built to diagnose cytomegalovirus status from the catalog of TCR beta chain sequences. In a later analysis, TCR nucleotide sequences were compared against IMGT/GENE-DB human TR gene sequences so that V and J genes could be assigned. Using the TCRdist pipeline, a later analysis assigned CDR3 sequences along with most-parsimonious VDJ recombination scenarios. A later analysis defined each TCR beta chain by its CDR3 amino acid sequence plus V-gene family, and excluded reads lacking a unique V-gene family. As a way to deal with suspected cross-contamination and a sequencing artifact, a later analysis dropped over 550 nucleotide sequences that were highly shared and had low generation probability. In a later analysis, a clonal expansion index for each public chain was calculated from normalized within-repertoire ranks of inferred template counts. Generation probabilities in a later analysis came from a VDJ recombination model fitted to out-of-frame rearrangements, and those results were checked against IGoR. A later analysis scored TCR-TCR, TCR-HLA and TCR-CMV co-occurrence with hypergeometric tests, applying a repertoire-size bias correction to TCR pairs. To estimate false discovery rates, a later analysis permuted the HLA or CMV assignments 20 times. In a later analysis, co-occurring TCRs were grouped with DBSCAN, and TCRdist sequence similarity was added when clustering was performed within HLA-allele-positive subsets. Repertoires with fewer than 30,000 or more than 120,000 public chains, plus five repertoires with anomalous nucleotide sharing, were excluded from co-occurrence clustering. In TCRdb, the immuneACCESS table is reduced to in-frame sequences with V and J assigned. These tables do not hold every clone; where another copy was compared, an unresolved V gene accounts for under half, and the others remain unexplained. D and trimming were read from the DNA, whereas the V and J calls and clone size are those reported in that table. Present in this sample are approximately 110,000 clones, roughly 73% of which were seen just once. The ten largest clones add up to more than 0.7% of the sample.

The TCR was taken from a woman aged 30 to 39 in good health and CMV-seronegative. The sequence is built from TRBV5-1 and TRBJ1-1; the best D guess is TRBD1, with 5 bases matching. Sequencing was carried out using PBMCs. The DNA reads TGCGCCAGCAGCCCTTTCGGGGGAAAGCCTGAAGCTTTCTTT. This is translated as CASSPFGGKPEAFF.